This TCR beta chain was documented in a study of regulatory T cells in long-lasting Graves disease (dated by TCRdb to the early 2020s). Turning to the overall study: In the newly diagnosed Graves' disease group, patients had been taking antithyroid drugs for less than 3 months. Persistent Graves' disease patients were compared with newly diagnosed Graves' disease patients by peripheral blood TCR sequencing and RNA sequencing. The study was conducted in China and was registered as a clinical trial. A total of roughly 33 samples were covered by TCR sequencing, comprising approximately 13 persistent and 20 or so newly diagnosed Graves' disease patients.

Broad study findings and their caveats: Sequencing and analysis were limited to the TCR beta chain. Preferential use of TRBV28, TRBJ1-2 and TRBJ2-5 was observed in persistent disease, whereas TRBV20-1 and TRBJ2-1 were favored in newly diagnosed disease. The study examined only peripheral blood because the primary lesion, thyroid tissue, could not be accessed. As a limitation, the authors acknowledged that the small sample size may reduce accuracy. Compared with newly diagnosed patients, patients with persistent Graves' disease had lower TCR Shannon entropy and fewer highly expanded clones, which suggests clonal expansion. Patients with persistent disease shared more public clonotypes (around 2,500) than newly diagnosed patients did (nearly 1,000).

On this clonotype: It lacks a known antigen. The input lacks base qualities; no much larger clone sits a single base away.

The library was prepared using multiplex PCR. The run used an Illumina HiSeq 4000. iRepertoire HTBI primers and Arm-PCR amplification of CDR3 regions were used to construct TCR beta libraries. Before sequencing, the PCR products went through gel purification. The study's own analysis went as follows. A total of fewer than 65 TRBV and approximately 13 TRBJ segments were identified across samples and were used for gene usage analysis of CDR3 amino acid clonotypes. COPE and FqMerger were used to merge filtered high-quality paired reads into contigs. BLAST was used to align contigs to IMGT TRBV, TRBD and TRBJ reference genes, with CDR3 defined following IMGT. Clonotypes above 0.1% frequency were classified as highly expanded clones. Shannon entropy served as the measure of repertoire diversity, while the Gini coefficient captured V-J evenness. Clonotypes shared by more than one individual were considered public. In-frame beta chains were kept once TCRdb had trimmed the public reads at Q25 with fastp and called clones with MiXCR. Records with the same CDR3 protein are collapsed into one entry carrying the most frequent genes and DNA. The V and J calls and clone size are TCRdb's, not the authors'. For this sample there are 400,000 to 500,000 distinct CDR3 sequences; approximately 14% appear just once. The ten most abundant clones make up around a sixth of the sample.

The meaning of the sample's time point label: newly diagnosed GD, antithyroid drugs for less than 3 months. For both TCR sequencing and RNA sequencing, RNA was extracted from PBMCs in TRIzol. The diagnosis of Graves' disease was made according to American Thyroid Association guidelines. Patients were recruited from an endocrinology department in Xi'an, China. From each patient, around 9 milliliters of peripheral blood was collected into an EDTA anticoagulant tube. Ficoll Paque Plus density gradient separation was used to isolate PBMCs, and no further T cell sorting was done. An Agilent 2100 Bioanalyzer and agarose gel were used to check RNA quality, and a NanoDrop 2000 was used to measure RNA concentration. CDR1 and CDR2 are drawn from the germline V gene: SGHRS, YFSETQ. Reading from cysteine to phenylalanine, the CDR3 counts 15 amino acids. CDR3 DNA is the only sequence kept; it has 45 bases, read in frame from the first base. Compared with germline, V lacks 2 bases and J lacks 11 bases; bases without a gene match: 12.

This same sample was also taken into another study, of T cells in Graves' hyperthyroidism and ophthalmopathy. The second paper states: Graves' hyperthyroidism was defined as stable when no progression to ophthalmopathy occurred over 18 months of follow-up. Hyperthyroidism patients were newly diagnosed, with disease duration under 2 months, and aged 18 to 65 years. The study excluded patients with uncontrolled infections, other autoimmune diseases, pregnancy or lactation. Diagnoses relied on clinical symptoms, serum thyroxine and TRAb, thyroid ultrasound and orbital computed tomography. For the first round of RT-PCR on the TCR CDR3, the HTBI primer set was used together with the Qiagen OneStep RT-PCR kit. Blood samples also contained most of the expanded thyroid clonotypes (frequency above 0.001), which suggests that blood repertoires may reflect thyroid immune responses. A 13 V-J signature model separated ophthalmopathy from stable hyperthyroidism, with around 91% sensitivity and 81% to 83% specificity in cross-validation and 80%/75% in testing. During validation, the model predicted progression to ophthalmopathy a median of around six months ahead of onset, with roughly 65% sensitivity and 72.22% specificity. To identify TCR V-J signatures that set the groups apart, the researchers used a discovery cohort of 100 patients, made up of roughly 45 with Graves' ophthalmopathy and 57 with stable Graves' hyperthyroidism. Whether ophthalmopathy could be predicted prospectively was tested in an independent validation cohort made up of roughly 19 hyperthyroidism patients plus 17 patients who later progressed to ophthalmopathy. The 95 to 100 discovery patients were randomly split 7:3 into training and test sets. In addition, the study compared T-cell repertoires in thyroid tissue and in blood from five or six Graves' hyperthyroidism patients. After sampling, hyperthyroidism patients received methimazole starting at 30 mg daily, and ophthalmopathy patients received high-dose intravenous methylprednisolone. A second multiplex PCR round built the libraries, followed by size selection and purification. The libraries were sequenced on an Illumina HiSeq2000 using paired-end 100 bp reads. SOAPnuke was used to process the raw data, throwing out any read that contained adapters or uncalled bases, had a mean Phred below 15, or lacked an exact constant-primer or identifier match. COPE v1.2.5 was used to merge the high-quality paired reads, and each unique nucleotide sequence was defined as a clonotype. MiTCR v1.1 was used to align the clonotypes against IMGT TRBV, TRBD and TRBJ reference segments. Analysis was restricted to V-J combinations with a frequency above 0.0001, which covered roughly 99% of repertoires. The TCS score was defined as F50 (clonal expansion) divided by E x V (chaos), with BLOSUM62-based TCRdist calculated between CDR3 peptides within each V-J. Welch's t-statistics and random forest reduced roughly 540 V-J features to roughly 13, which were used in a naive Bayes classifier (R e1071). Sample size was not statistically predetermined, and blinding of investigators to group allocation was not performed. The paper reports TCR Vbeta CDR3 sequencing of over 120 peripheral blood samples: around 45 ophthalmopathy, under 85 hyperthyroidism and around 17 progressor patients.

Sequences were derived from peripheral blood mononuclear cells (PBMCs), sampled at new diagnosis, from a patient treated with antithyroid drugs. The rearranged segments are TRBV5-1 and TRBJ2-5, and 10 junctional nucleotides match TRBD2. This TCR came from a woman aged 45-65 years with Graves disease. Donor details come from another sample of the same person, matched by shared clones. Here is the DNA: TGCGCCAGCAGCTTAGGGACCCAGCGGGGGGGTGAGCAGTACTTC. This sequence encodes CASSLGTQRGGEQYF.